The clone carrying this T cell receptor beta chain came up many times. The antigen is undetermined. The sample is drawn from a study of T cells in Graves' hyperthyroidism and ophthalmopathy. Researchers amplified the TCR beta CDR3 regions from RNA transcripts. HTBI primers were used for first-round RT-PCR of the TCR CDR3. TCRdb processed the multiplex PCR reads anew with MiXCR; each CDR3 protein has one entry. Among 450,000 to 700,000 distinct CDR3 sequences listed, 35% to 55% were seen once. There are 13 residues in the CDR3. After removal of 4 bases from V and 9 bases from J, the junction contained 8 bases not matched to a gene. CDR1 and CDR2 from the germline V gene are SGHTA and FQGNSA. The study, taken as a whole, reports: In blood, most of the thyroid clonotypes expanded above 0.001 were also present. Ophthalmopathy was separated from stable hyperthyroidism by a 13 V-J model.

This TCR was sampled from an adult woman with Graves' disease, either hyperthyroidism or ophthalmopathy (not recorded which). The sequenced material came from peripheral blood or thyroid tissue (not recorded which). The chain couples TRBV7-2 to TRBJ1-1; 7 nucleotides match TRBD1. The CDR3: CASSSRQGIKAFF. The CDR3 DNA reads as TGTGCCAGCAGCTCCCGACAGGGAATAAAAGCTTTCTTT.